What follows is one T cell receptor (beta chain) and its context. A few counts support this clone. No cognate antigen has been identified for it. No base-level quality is on record; no much larger clone is a single base apart. The data stem from a study of blood T cell repertoires in COVID-19 (dated by TCRdb to the early 2020s). Notes on the research overall: Samples from collaborators originated in the United States, Italy and Spain and spanned both the acute and convalescent phases of COVID-19. The prospective study material was composed of cDNA or gDNA derived from T cells, B-cell-depleted T cells, or PBMCs. Where available, HLA class I and class II types were taken from metadata supplied by the sample provider and were not determined by assay-based typing. The repertoires were made available in a free public database intended to serve as a resource for research on the immune response to SARS-CoV-2. The dataset comprised deeply sampled blood TCRbeta repertoires from subjects exposed to, actively infected with, or recovered from COVID-19. Samples came from the ongoing ImmuneRACE study (first 160 participants) plus 1,254 subjects from 6 global collaborators. Sample metadata almost always included a de-identified subject ID, COVID-19 status, age in years and sex.

The junction shows trimming of 5 bases on V and 5 bases on J, and the gene matches do not reach 9 bases of it. CDR1 MNHNY and CDR2 SVGAGI are derived from the germline V gene (reference sequence). Including the terminal cysteine and phenylalanine, the CDR3 comprises 15 residues. Of the read, only the CDR3 DNA is kept; its 45 bases are in frame from base 1. Whole blood was collected in K2EDTA tubes by collaborating institutions according to the institutions' own protocols. For TCRbeta analysis, collaborators shipped samples in one of three forms: frozen whole blood, isolated PBMCs, or DNA extracted from either of those sample types. Beyond this particular receptor, the publication reports: Clinical and demographic metadata were provided uncurated, with the amount varying by source and participant.

The immunoSEQ Assay, a bias-controlled multiplex PCR, was used to amplify TCRbeta CDR3 regions from genomic DNA. Per the source publication's procedure: The number of nucleated cells in each sample was estimated by amplification of reference gene primers within the assay. Sequence reads were collapsed and filtered to measure the absolute abundance of every unique TCRbeta CDR3 rearrangement. For each sample, productive Simpson clonality was calculated as the square root of Simpson's diversity index over productive rearrangements. TCRdb mirrors the immuneACCESS table, restricted to in-frame sequences. Some clones are absent from its copies; in checked studies, under half trace to an unresolved V gene, and the reason for the others is unknown. The V and J calls and clone size come from that table; D and trimming were worked out from the DNA. The sample table records 65,000 to 80,000 clones; 90% of these occur just once. The ten top clones hold just over 9% of the sample.

The TCR sequence derives from a human donor in a cohort sampled during active COVID-19. The sample consisted of peripheral blood. The sequence links TRBV6-6 to TRBJ2-7, and 10 junction bases match TRBD1. CDR3 protein: CASSKVGDRGHEQYF. The nucleotide sequence reads TGTGCCAGCAGTAAGGTAGGGGACAGGGGCCACGAGCAGTACTTC.